This T cell receptor (beta chain) originates from a study of T cell responses to AZD1222 COVID-19 vaccine. Study-level findings and limits: Among spike-specific TCRs, nearly half reportedly target unmutated variant regions. Spike as a whole was targeted by vaccine-associated CD4 TCRs, dominant at 160-218 and 743-854. Baseline serology detected seropositivity in only five to seven AZD1222 recipients. Spike-specific TCR depth and breadth grew after two AZD1222 doses.

On this clone itself: As yet, its antigen is unknown.

Germline CDR1 and CDR2: MNHEY and SMNVEV (reference sequence). V gave up 3 bases and J gave up 2 bases, with 9 bases separating them. CDR3 size: 14 residues. Sequencing used immunoSEQ multiplex PCR; TCRdb keeps in-frame clones, though not all of them. The sample shows about 210,000 clones, roughly 94% of them seen only once. The chain has TRBV27 and TRBJ2-3; D is unresolved. This TCR derives from an adult who received the MenACWY meningococcal vaccine as a control. The sample in question was peripheral blood, obtained 28 days after the second dose of the MenACWY control vaccine. The CDR3 bases are TGTGCCAGCAGTTTGGGGTCGGTCACAGATACGCAGTATTTT. Amino acid sequence: CASSLGSVTDTQYF.